Here is one TCR beta chain with its context. V was pared by 6 bases and J by 6 bases, with 11 bases of the junction left unmatched. The length of the CDR3 is 15 residues. In germline, CDR1 is SGDLS, CDR2 YYNGEE. With constant-segment primers, 5'RACE yielded cDNA libraries of TCR alpha and TCR beta that carried sample barcodes and UMIs. TCRdb fed the 5' RACE reads into MiXCR, producing one record per CDR3 protein. Altogether about 49,000 distinct CDR3 sequences are present, approximately 7% being singletons, with the ten largest covering 1.4%. The data stem from a study of T-cell memory formation after mild COVID-19.

The chain couples TRBV9 to TRBJ2-1, with 8 bases lining up with TRBD2. The clonotype was recovered from a man in his late teens or twenties who had mild COVID-19 (a few samples of this study predate the infection). Cell type and time point are not known. Sequenced material: PBMCs or a T cell subset sorted from them (not recorded which). The CDR3 DNA follows: TGTGCCAGCACCCTCGGGGGGGACTTAACCAATGAGCAGTTCTTC. The encoded protein is CASTLGGDLTNEQFF.